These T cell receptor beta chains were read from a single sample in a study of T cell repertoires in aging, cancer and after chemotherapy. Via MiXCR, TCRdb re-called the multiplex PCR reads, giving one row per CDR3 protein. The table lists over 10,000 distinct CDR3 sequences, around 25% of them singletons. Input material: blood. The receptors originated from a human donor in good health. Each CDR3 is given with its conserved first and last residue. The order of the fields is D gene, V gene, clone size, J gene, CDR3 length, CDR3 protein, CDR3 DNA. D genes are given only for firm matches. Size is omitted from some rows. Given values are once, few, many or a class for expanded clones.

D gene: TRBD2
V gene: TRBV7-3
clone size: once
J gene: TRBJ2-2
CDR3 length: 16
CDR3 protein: CASSLYGGLYTGELFF
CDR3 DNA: TGTGCCAGCAGCTTATATGGGGGACTATACACCGGGGAGCTGTTTTTT

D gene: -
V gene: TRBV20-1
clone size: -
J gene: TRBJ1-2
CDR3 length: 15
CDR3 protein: CSARESGLGNYGYTF
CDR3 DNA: TGCAGTGCTAGAGAATCCGGGCTAGGTAACTATGGCTACACCTTC

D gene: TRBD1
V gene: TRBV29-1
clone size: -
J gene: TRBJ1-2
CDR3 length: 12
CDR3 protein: CSVVGMTGNYTF
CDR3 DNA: TGCAGCGTTGTGGGTATGACAGGGAACTACACCTTC

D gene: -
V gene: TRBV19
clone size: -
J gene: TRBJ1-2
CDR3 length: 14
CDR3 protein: CASTPGEGLYGYTF
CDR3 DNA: TGTGCCAGTACCCCGGGGGAGGGGCTTTATGGCTACACCTTC

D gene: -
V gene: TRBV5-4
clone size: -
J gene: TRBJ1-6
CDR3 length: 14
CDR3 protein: CASSLSAGNSPLHF
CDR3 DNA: TGTGCCAGCAGCTTGTCGGCGGGGAATTCACCCCTCCACTTT

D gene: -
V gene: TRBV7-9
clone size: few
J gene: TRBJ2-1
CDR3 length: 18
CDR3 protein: CASSLLGELSGSYNEQFF
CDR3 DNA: TGTGCCAGCAGCTTATTAGGGGAGCTTAGCGGCTCCTACAATGAGCAGTTCTTC

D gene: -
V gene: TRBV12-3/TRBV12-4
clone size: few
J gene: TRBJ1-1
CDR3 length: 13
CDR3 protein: CAVHRDADTEAFF
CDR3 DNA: TGTGCCGTCCACAGGGACGCCGACACTGAAGCTTTCTTT

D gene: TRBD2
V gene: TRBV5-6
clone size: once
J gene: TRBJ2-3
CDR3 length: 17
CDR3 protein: CASSTGLAGILTDTQYF
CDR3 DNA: TGTGCCAGCAGCACCGGACTAGCGGGGATCCTCACAGATACGCAGTATTTT

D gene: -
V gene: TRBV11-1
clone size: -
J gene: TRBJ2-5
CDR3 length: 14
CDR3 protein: CASTRGGAEETQYF
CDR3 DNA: TGCGCCTCAACCCGAGGGGGGGCGGAGGAGACCCAGTACTTC

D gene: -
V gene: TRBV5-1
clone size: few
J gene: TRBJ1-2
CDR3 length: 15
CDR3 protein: CASSPRPGENYGYTF
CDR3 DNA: TGCGCCAGCAGCCCTAGGCCCGGGGAAAACTATGGCTACACCTTC

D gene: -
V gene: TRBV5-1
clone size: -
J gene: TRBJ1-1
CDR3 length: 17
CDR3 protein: CASSWSRVGGRGTEAFF
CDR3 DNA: TGCGCCAGCAGCTGGTCGCGCGTTGGGGGACGAGGCACTGAAGCTTTCTTT

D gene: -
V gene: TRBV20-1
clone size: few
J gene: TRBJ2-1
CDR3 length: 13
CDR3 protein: CSASSGTYNEQFF
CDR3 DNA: TGCAGTGCGAGTAGCGGAACCTACAATGAGCAGTTCTTC

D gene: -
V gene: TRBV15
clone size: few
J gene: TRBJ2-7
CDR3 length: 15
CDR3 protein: CATSRQSGHNSEQYF
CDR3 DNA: TGTGCCACCAGCAGACAGTCGGGACACAATTCCGAGCAGTACTTC

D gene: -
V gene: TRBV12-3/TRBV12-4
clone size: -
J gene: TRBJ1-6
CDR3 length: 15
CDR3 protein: CASSLAGQFNSPLHF
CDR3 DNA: TGTGCCAGCAGTTTAGCCGGGCAGTTCAATTCACCCCTCCACTTT